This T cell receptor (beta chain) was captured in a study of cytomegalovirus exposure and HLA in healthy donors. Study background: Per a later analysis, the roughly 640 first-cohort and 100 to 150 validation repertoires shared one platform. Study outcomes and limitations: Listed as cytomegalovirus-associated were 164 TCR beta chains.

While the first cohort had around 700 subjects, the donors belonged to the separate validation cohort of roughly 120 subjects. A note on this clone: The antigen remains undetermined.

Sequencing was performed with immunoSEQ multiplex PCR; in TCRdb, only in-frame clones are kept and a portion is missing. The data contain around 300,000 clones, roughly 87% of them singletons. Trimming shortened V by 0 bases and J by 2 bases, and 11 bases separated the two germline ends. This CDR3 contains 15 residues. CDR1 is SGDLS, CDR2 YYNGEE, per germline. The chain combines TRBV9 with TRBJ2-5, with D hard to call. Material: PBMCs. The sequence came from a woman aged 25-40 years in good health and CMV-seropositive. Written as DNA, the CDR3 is TGTGCCAGCAGCGTAGATGCCCCTCCTCAAGAGACCCAGTACTTC. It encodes CASSVDAPPQETQYF.